These 11 T cell receptor beta chains originate from one sample sequenced in a study of CXCR3-negative and CXCR3-positive naive CD8 T cells. Libraries of TRB cDNA were made by 5' RACE and carried UMIs. With the 5' RACE reads reprocessed, TCRdb shows one record per CDR3 protein and no DNA. This table holds around 41,000 distinct CDR3 sequences. Sequencing was done on a sample of memory CD8+ T cells from blood. The receptor source for this set is a human donor in good health. Some clones in this sample may be carry-over from other donors' samples.

This chain connects TRBV28 to TRBJ2-5; no DNA is available, so the TRBD1 call from TCRdb remains unchecked. The CDR3 contains 13 residues. Germline V gene lookup returns CDR1 MDHEN and CDR2 SYDVKM. The CDR3 spells CASSDRGWETQYF.

This chain's CDR3 is CASSLISAGGEQFF. The chain carries TRBV7-3 and TRBJ2-1; TCRdb gives TRBD2 as the D gene, but with no DNA this cannot be confirmed. In germline, CDR1 is SGHTA, CDR2 FQGTGA. The CDR3 spans 14 residues.

V is TRBV27 and J is TRBJ2-7. From germline, CDR1 is MNHEY and CDR2 SMNVEV (reference sequence). The CDR3 is made up of 14 amino acids. CDR3 residues: CASAPTVSSYEQYF.

The gene calls are TRBV7-2 and TRBJ2-2; TCRdb selects TRBD1, and the lack of DNA leaves this call unchecked. The length of the CDR3 is 14 residues. CDR1 SGHTA and CDR2 FQGNSA come from the germline V gene. This CDR3 reads CASSRTGGTGELFF.

V usage is TRBV7-9 and J usage is TRBJ2-7; TCRdb calls TRBD1, which cannot be checked without DNA. Germline loops: CDR1 SEHNR, CDR2 FQNEAQ (reference sequence). The CDR3 spans 15 residues. The CDR3 sequence is CASSLVETGHYEQYF.

The rearrangement links TRBV7-9 to TRBJ1-1; TCRdb's assignment of TRBD1 cannot be checked, as there is no DNA. The length of the CDR3 is 17 residues. CDR1 SEHNR and CDR2 FQNEAQ come from the germline V gene (reference sequence). The CDR3 loop is CASSSTDTPPITTEAFF.

This chain uses TRBV20-1 with TRBJ2-2; TCRdb proposes TRBD2, but this gene call is untestable without DNA. This CDR3 contains 14 residues. CDR1 DFQATT and CDR2 SNEGSKA come from the germline V gene (reference sequence). The CDR3 region is CSARTSGDTGELFF.

The chain links TRBV20-1 to TRBJ2-3; with no DNA, the TCRdb D assignment of TRBD1 cannot be verified. CDR3 length equals 15 residues. CDR1 DFQATT and CDR2 SNEGSKA come from the germline V gene (reference sequence). The CDR3 is CSATLGSGGADTKYF.

The chain couples TRBV9 to TRBJ2-2; there is no DNA to check the TCRdb D call of TRBD2. Germline CDR1 and CDR2: SGDLS and YYNGEE. The CDR3 extends over 14 amino acids. CDR3 protein: CASSASPSTGELFF.

The chain recombines TRBV15 with TRBJ1-1. Germline values: CDR1 LNHNV, CDR2 YYDKDF (reference sequence). The CDR3 contains 15 residues. The CDR3 spells CATSRGAAAHTEAFF.

CDR3 amino acids: CASSYRPSGYNEQFF. J is TRBJ2-1 and V is TRBV6-2 or TRBV6-3; lacking DNA, the TRBD2 call made by TCRdb goes unchecked. CDR3 length equals 15 residues. Germline values: CDR1 MNHEY, CDR2 SVGEGT.